The 30 T cell receptor beta chains given below trace back to one sample, sequenced in a study of blood T cell repertoires in COVID-19. The assay was immunoSEQ multiplex PCR, and TCRdb's table has in-frame clones only and misses some. This sample has fewer than 200,000 clones, with about 74% found just once. The sample consisted of peripheral blood. The receptors come from a woman of 80 years or more with acute or convalescent COVID-19.

This clone was seen a handful of times. The rearrangement joins TRBV4-3 to TRBJ1-1; D possibly corresponds to TRBD1 (6 bases). The CDR3 length is 15 residues. Germline CDR1 and CDR2: LGHNA and YSLEER. V was pared by 3 bases and J by 5 bases, with 16 bases between. CDR3 sequence: CASSQGGGHGTEAFF. The CDR3 region has the DNA TGCGCCAGCAGCCAGGGCGGGGGGCACGGGACTGAAGCTTTCTTT.

This CDR3 is CASSLSGQGTGELFF. The CDR3, as DNA: TGCGCCAGCAGCTTATCGGGACAGGGGACCGGGGAGCTGTTTTTT. The V call is TRBV5-1, the J call TRBJ2-2; 10 positions match TRBD1. The CDR3 has 15 residues. CDR1 is SGHRS and CDR2 is YFSETQ in the germline V gene. V lost 2 bases, J lost 5 bases, and 3 bases stayed unmatched.

V usage is TRBV5-8 and J usage is TRBJ1-6, with 8 bases identical to TRBD1. CDR1 is SGHTS, CDR2 YDEGEE, per germline. The V gene end was trimmed by 4 bases and the J gene end by 9 bases; junction bases not matched to a gene: 12. The CDR3 is 16 residues long. Here the CDR3 reads CASSVGAGQGGSPLHF. CDR3 DNA: TGTGCCAGCAGCGTGGGGGCCGGACAGGGAGGTTCACCCCTCCACTTT.

The chain combines TRBV5-6 with TRBJ2-3; possible D gene TRBD1, 6 bases. The length of the CDR3 is 14 residues. The V and J ends lost 2 bases and 1 base respectively, with 8 bases between them. Per germline, CDR1 SGHDT and CDR2 YYEEEE. CDR3 in DNA: TGTGCCAGCAGCTTACGGACAGGCACAGATACGCAGTATTTT. Amino acids: CASSLRTGTDTQYF.

This chain connects TRBV5-1 to TRBJ2-7; D uncertain. The CDR3 runs to 12 residues. Trimming shortened V by 0 bases and J by 4 bases, and 5 bases separated the two germline ends. CDR1 SGHRS and CDR2 YFSETQ come from the germline V gene. CDR3 residues: CASSLEQYEQYF. The DNA of the CDR3 is TGCGCCAGCAGCTTGGAACAGTACGAGCAGTACTTC.

The rearrangement uses TRBV5-5 and TRBJ2-3; D gene unclear. With 1 base removed from V and 0 bases from J, the gap between germline ends came to 12 bases. The CDR3 has 16 residues. CDR1 SGHKS and CDR2 YYEKEE come from the germline V gene (reference sequence). This CDR3 reads CASSLFAAASTDTQYF. The CDR3 coding sequence is TGTGCCAGCAGCTTGTTCGCGGCGGCAAGCACAGATACGCAGTATTTT. Looking up the rest from reference TRBV5-5 and TRBJ2-3 gives the full variable domain: DAGVTQSPTHLIKTRGQQVTLRCSPISGHKSVSWYQQVLGQGPQFIFQYYEKEERGRGNFPDRFSARQFPNYSSELNVNALLLGDSALYLCASSLFAAASTDTQYFGPGTRLTVL.

The table lists this clone with a count of one. V usage is TRBV5-1 and J usage is TRBJ2-5, with TRBD2 matching 10 bases. The CDR3 spans 16 residues. Germline V gives CDR1 SGHRS, CDR2 YFSETQ. Trimming took 1 base from V and 2 from J; bases not matched to a gene: 5. The chain's CDR3 is CASSLSGLAMQETQYF. The CDR3 nucleotides read TGCGCCAGCAGCTTGTCGGGACTAGCGATGCAAGAGACCCAGTACTTC.

The table lists this clone with a few counts. The chain couples TRBV13 to TRBJ1-6; 8 bases align to TRBD1. Germline V gene sequence: CDR1 PRHDT, CDR2 FYEKMQ (reference sequence). CDR3 length: 15 residues. The V segment lost 5 bases and the J segment 9 bases; nucleotides outside the gene matches: 9. CDR3 loop: CASSERQGFGSPLHF. CDR3 in DNA: TGTGCCAGCAGCGAGCGACAGGGGTTTGGTTCACCCCTCCACTTT.

The chain employs TRBV27 and TRBJ1-5; the match to TRBD1 covers 7 bases. Trimming removed 1 base from V and 5 bases from J; junction bases left unmatched: 8. The CDR3 is 16 amino acids. Germline values: CDR1 MNHEY, CDR2 SMNVEV (reference sequence). The CDR3 region has the DNA TGTGCCAGCAGTTTATATGGGGACAGCGTCTATCAGCCCCAGCATTTT. Encoded protein: CASSLYGDSVYQPQHF.

The V gene is TRBV2, the J gene TRBJ2-7; D uncertain. The V gene's germline CDR1 is SNHLY and CDR2 FYNNEI. The CDR3 sequence is 12 residues long. V lost 7 bases and J lost 4, with 11 bases in between. The CDR3 DNA sequence: TGTGCCAGCATAAGTTTCAGTTACGAGCAGTACTTC. Its protein product is CASISFSYEQYF.

The genes are TRBV11-2 and TRBJ2-1; 8 nucleotides match TRBD1. The ends lost 2 bases at V and 8 bases at J; junction bases unmatched: 11. The CDR3 has 16 residues. The germline V gene has CDR1 SGHAT and CDR2 FQNNGV. CDR3 sequence (DNA): TGTGCCAGCAGCTTAACTGGCAGGGGGCGCATCGATGAGCAGTTCTTC. Encoded protein: CASSLTGRGRIDEQFF.

CDR3 sequence (DNA): TGCGCCAGCAGCAAGGGACTAGCGGGAGCTGGTATGGAGACCCAGTACTTC. Its protein is CASSKGLAGAGMETQYF. The V and J genes are TRBV5-1 and TRBJ2-5, with 14 bases aligning to TRBD2. The germline gives CDR1 SGHRS, CDR2 YFSETQ. The CDR3 is 17 amino acids. Trimming took 4 bases from V and 5 from J; bases not matched to a gene: 10.

In its sample, this clone was seen once. The CDR3 protein is CASSPTGSGNQPQHF. The CDR3 DNA reads as TGTGCCAGCTCACCAACAGGGTCTGGCAATCAGCCCCAGCATTTT. The chain links TRBV18 to TRBJ1-5; D may be TRBD1 (6 bases). Looked up from germline, CDR1 is KGHSH and CDR2 is LQKENI. The V and J ends lost 2 bases and 2 bases respectively, with 10 bases between them. The CDR3 length is 15 residues.

This clone was recorded only once. The chain has TRBV27 and TRBJ2-2; 9 bases are a match to TRBD2. J was trimmed by 0 bases and V by 7 bases; bases with no gene match: 9. There are 17 residues in the CDR3. The germline gives CDR1 MNHEY, CDR2 SMNVEV (reference sequence). The CDR3 bases are TGTGCCAGCACAAGGATAGCGGGAGCTGCGAACACCGGGGAGCTGTTTTTT. Protein sequence: CASTRIAGAANTGELFF.

The sample holds one count of this clone. The rearrangement joins TRBV5-8 to TRBJ1-1, with 8 bases lining up with TRBD1. Germline-derived CDR1 and CDR2 are SGHTS and YDEGEE. After removal of 3 bases from V and 3 bases from J, the junction contained 4 bases not matched to a gene. CDR3 length equals 14 residues. CDR3 bases: TGTGCCAGCAGCTACGACAGGGGCGACACTGAAGCTTTCTTT. It encodes CASSYDRGDTEAFF.

The chain uses TRBV12-3 or TRBV12-4 and TRBJ1-4; 9 bases are a match to TRBD1. V dropped 6 bases and J dropped 8; count of bases not matched to a gene: 4. This CDR3 is 13 amino acids long. The CDR3: CASRRTGDEKLFF. CDR3 DNA: TGTGCCAGCAGGCGGACAGGGGACGAAAAACTGTTTTTT.

This clone was counted a few times. V gene TRBV30 combines with J gene TRBJ2-2, with a weak D call TRBD1 (6 bases). The CDR3 runs to 12 residues. The germline V gene encodes CDR1 GTSNPN and CDR2 SVGIG (reference sequence). Trimming took 3 bases from V and 7 from J, leaving 9 bases between them. The CDR3 is CAWRLGGGELFF. The CDR3 DNA reads as TGTGCCTGGAGGCTAGGGGGCGGGGAGCTGTTTTTT. The whole variable domain, remainder taken from reference TRBV30 and TRBJ2-2, is SQTIHQWPATLVQPVGSPLSLECTVEGTSNPNLYWYRQAAGRGLQLLFYSVGIGQISSEVPQNLSASRPQDRQFILSSKKLLLSDSGFYLCAWRLGGGELFFGEGSRLTVL.

J is TRBJ2-7 and V is TRBV29-1; possibly TRBD1 for D (6 bases). Trimming pared 4 bases from V and 0 bases from J, leaving 10 bases between. Germline CDR1 is SQVTM and CDR2 is ANQGSEA. This CDR3 is 13 amino acids long. The CDR3 DNA is TGCAGCGTTGCTGGGGACACCTCCTACGAGCAGTACTTC. Translating gives CSVAGDTSYEQYF.

The chain recombines TRBV28 with TRBJ2-7; 7 nucleotides align to TRBD1. The trim removed 6 bases at V and 2 bases at J, leaving 13 bases unmatched. The CDR3 sequence is 16 residues long. Germline CDR1 MDHEN, CDR2 SYDVKM. The CDR3 reads CASRQGNLIGPYEQYF. As DNA, the CDR3 is TGTGCCAGCAGACAGGGGAATTTAATCGGCCCCTACGAGCAGTACTTC.

The chain's CDR3 is CASSLGLSGREQYF. Here the CDR3 DNA reads TGCGCCAGCAGCCTGGGACTTAGCGGCCGCGAGCAGTACTTC. The gene calls are TRBV4-1 and TRBJ2-7; D is perhaps TRBD2 (6 bases). This CDR3 is built from 14 residues. Deletions cut 4 bases from V and 6 bases from J, with 16 bases between. Germline loops: CDR1 MGHRA, CDR2 YSYEKL.

The chain employs TRBV4-2 and TRBJ2-2; 14 positions agree with TRBD2. J lost 7 bases, V lost 1 base, and 5 bases had no gene match. CDR1 and CDR2 (germline): LGHNA, YNFKEQ. The length of the CDR3 is 17 residues. The CDR3 here is CASSQVGLAGVNGELFF. The CDR3 DNA reads as TGTGCCAGCAGCCAAGTGGGACTAGCGGGAGTGAACGGGGAGCTGTTTTTT.

The chain joins TRBV29-1 to TRBJ1-4, with 9 bases lining up with TRBD1. Germline CDR1 and CDR2: SQVTM and ANQGSEA. V trimming: 6 bases; J trimming: 6 bases; junction bases outside the gene matches: 8. The CDR3 runs to 14 residues. CDR3 region: CSVSAGTGYEKLFF. DNA of the CDR3: TGCAGCGTGTCCGCCGGGACAGGGTATGAAAAACTGTTTTTT.

The V call is TRBV5-1, the J call TRBJ2-5, with D perhaps matching TRBD1 (5 bases). Trimming stripped 0 bases from V and 4 bases from J, with 7 bases between. The germline V gene has CDR1 SGHRS and CDR2 YFSETQ. The CDR3 extends over 13 amino acids. CDR3 DNA sequence: TGCGCCAGCAGCTTGGACAGGAGAGAGACCCAGTACTTC. It translates to CASSLDRRETQYF.

The rearrangement uses TRBV27 and TRBJ2-3, with 10 positions matching TRBD1. V gave up 0 bases and J gave up 8 bases; unmatched junction bases: 14. Germline lookup yields CDR1 MNHEY and CDR2 SMNVEV (reference sequence). The CDR3 sequence is 18 residues long. The CDR3 nucleotides read TGTGCCAGCAGTTTATCCGGGACAGGGGTTAATGCGGTGGGTACGCAGTATTTT. Protein: CASSLSGTGVNAVGTQYF.

The V call is TRBV27, the J call TRBJ1-5; 8 positions agree with TRBD1. CDR1 is MNHEY, CDR2 SMNVEV, per germline (reference sequence). This CDR3 is 16 amino acids long. With V trimmed by 5 bases and J by 4 bases, 10 bases remained unmatched. The CDR3 DNA is TGTGCCAGCAGTCCTAACCGGGACAGGCGTAATCAGCCCCAGCATTTT. It specifies CASSPNRDRRNQPQHF.

J is TRBJ2-2 and V is TRBV27, with D tentatively TRBD1 (6 bases). In germline, CDR1 is MNHEY, CDR2 SMNVEV (reference sequence). CDR3 length: 16 residues. The V and J ends lost 1 base and 5 bases respectively, with 14 bases between them. CDR3 residues: CASSLFGGAMTGELFF. The CDR3 nucleotides read TGTGCCAGCAGTTTATTTGGGGGCGCGATGACCGGGGAGCTGTTTTTT.

In this sample, this clone turned up a few times. V and J are TRBV18 and TRBJ2-7, with 7 bases matching TRBD2. CDR1 and CDR2 (germline): KGHSH, LQKENI. Trimming at V came to 0 bases and at J to 0 bases, leaving 11 bases not matched to a gene. This CDR3 spans 18 amino acids. CDR3 region: CASSPPGSGAGSSYEQYF. The CDR3 DNA follows: TGTGCCAGCTCACCACCAGGGTCGGGAGCGGGGAGCTCCTACGAGCAGTACTTC.

This sequence joins TRBV6-1 and TRBJ1-1, with 12 nucleotides matching TRBD1. CDR3 length: 14 amino acids. Germline trimming cut 6 bases from V and 11 bases from J; bases unmatched to any gene: 10. Germline V gene lookup returns CDR1 MNHNS and CDR2 SASEGT. The CDR3: CASSDRDRGRLAFF. Here the CDR3 DNA reads TGTGCCAGCAGCGACAGGGACAGGGGGCGCCTTGCTTTCTTT.

V and J are TRBV6-5 and TRBJ1-1; 9 bases map to TRBD1. V trimming: 0 bases; J trimming: 7 bases; junction bases outside the gene matches: 9. This CDR3 is 16 amino acids long. Per the germline V gene, CDR1 is MNHEY and CDR2 is SVGAGI. CDR3 amino acids: CASSYSSGTGWVEAFF. The CDR3 DNA is TGTGCCAGCAGTTACTCCTCAGGGACAGGGTGGGTTGAAGCTTTCTTT.

This chain connects TRBV2 to TRBJ1-5, with TRBD1 as a possible D gene (5 bases). Germline loops: CDR1 SNHLY, CDR2 FYNNEI. The CDR3 is made up of 14 amino acids. V lost 3 bases to trimming and J lost 1 base, with 7 bases between them. CDR3 DNA sequence: TGTGCCAGCAGTGACTACAGGAGCAATCAGCCCCAGCATTTT. Its translation: CASSDYRSNQPQHF. Complete variable domain (other parts from reference TRBV2 and TRBJ1-5): EPEVTQTPSHQVTQMGQEVILRCVPISNHLYFYWYRQILGQKVEFLVSFYNNEISEKSEIFDDQFSVERPDGSNFTLKIRSTKLEDSAMYFCASSDYRSNQPQHFGDGTRLSIL.